The entry that follows covers one TCR beta chain sequence. Its antigen is unidentified. Among all donors, each was a healthy Caucasian. The sample comes from a study of identical twins. General study findings and limits: For monozygotic twins, models underestimated out-of-frame TCR alpha sharing.

Each CDR3 protein is one row after TCRdb ran MiXCR on the 5' RACE reads. The sample consists of hundreds of thousands of distinct CDR3 sequences, approximately 13% of them appearing once. These data also featured in a second study, about yellow fever vaccine responses in identical twins. That source reports: In identical twins, vaccine T cell responses appeared partly shared and partly individual.

Source material: PBMCs. The sequence was obtained from a woman aged 18 to 35 in good health.

CDR3 sequence: CATKQGSSAEELFF. In DNA, the CDR3 is TGTGCCACTAAACAGGGTTCCTCGGCTGAGGAGCTGTTTTTT. The chain recombines TRBV15 with TRBJ2-2; possibly TRBD1 for D (6 bases). V was clipped by 9 bases and J by 10 bases, with 21 bases between them. CDR3 length: 14 residues. Germline-derived CDR1 and CDR2 are LNHNV and YYDKDF (reference sequence).